A single T cell receptor beta chain is shown here with its context. Its antigen is still unknown. As originally analysed: Junction-only sequences without quality scores came from ImmunoSEQ, so filtering differed. Method: immunoSEQ multiplex PCR; TCRdb's copy keeps in-frame clones and lacks some. The V and J calls and clone size were taken over from that table, and D and trimming were inferred from the DNA. The data contain about 95,000 clones, less than 80% of them singletons. All donors were Caucasian adults living in Nashville, Tennessee. This sample was included in a study of shared clonotypes between healthy human individuals. Study-level findings and limits: Memory subsets had estimated richness that was generally smaller than that of naive subsets.

Looked up from germline, CDR1 is KGHSH and CDR2 is LQKENI. The V end was cut by 4 bases, the J end by 8 bases, with 9 bases between. The CDR3 runs to 12 residues. The TCR originated in a young man in good health. The V and J genes are TRBV18 and TRBJ2-1, with D unclear. The material sequenced was memory CD8+ T cells sorted from blood. Subset denoted: CD45RO+ cells pooled with CCR7-negative TemRA cells. DNA for the CDR3: TGTGCCAGCTCACTAGTATCGGATGAGCAGTTCTTC. Protein product: CASSLVSDEQFF.